This T cell receptor beta chain was recorded in a study of persistence of HIV-infected CD4 T cells. Overlapping HIV-1 Gag 15-mer peptides at roughly 1 ug per peptide per mL were used. CD4+ T cells upregulating both CD40 ligand and CD69 were sorted as responding cells. CD4+ T cell counts exceeded 400 cells/uL; CMV serology was positive. This was the immunoSEQ version 4 assay in survey mode. Each sample used up to roughly 1 ug genomic DNA diluted to around 10 ng/uL. Here immunoSEQ multiplex PCR was the method, and the copy in TCRdb shows in-frame clones only, minus some. The table records thousands of clones, about four fifths of them present only once. By proportion, this clone is medium-sized. Its cognate antigen is unknown. The identical CDR3 is also encoded by other nucleotide sequences in the sample. The sequencing here drew on CD4+ T cells sorted from PBMCs after roughly 18-hour stimulation, taken from a patient who received antiretroviral therapy. This TCR was recovered from an adult woman with HIV who was CMV-seropositive.

The chain's CDR3 is CASSAQTGGTEAFF. In DNA, the CDR3 is TGTGCCAGCAGCGCACAGACAGGGGGAACTGAAGCTTTCTTT. This rearrangement joins TRBV9 to TRBJ1-1; 9 nucleotides agree with TRBD1. This CDR3 comprises 14 residues. With V trimmed by 3 bases and J by 5 bases, 5 bases remained unmatched. CDR1 SGDLS and CDR2 YYNGEE come from the germline V gene. The entire variable domain, with the rest obtained from reference TRBV9 and TRBJ1-1, is as follows: DSGVTQTPKHLITATGQRVTLRCSPRSGDLSVYWYQQSLDQGLQFLIQYYNGEERAKGNILERFSAQQFPDLHSELNLSSLELGDSALYFCASSAQTGGTEAFFGQGTRLTVV.